Described below is a single T cell receptor (beta chain) sequence and its context. This clonotype appeared many times. Its recognized antigen is unknown. Within one base of it there is no much larger clone, and no base qualities were kept. The data originate from a study of T cells in Graves' hyperthyroidism and ophthalmopathy (dated 2019 in TCRdb). About the study as a whole: Peripheral blood samples were taken at the time of initial diagnosis, prior to any treatment. TCR V-J signatures able to tell the groups apart were searched for in a discovery cohort of 90 to 100 patients, of whom more than 40 had Graves' ophthalmopathy and around 58 had stable Graves' hyperthyroidism. Prospective prediction of ophthalmopathy was tested in an independent validation cohort consisting of some 18 hyperthyroidism patients and about 17 patients who later progressed to ophthalmopathy. The approximately 100 discovery patients were randomly split 7:3 into training and test sets. In addition, the study compared T-cell repertoires in thyroid tissue and in blood from roughly six Graves' hyperthyroidism patients. Following sampling, methimazole starting at 30 mg daily was given to hyperthyroidism patients, and high-dose intravenous methylprednisolone was given to ophthalmopathy patients. The paper reports TCR Vbeta CDR3 sequencing of some 140 peripheral blood samples: fewer than 50 ophthalmopathy, 75 to 80 hyperthyroidism and around 17 progressor patients. General findings and caveats noted by the study authors: In validation, the model predicted progression to ophthalmopathy with 60% to 71% sensitivity and roughly 75% specificity, a median of approximately 6.5 months before onset. Blood samples also contained most of the expanded thyroid clonotypes (frequency above 0.001), which suggests that blood repertoires may reflect thyroid immune responses. A 13 V-J signature model separated ophthalmopathy from stable hyperthyroidism, with over 85% sensitivity and 81.08% specificity in cross-validation and 80%/75% in testing. Sample size was not statistically predetermined, and blinding of investigators to group allocation was not performed.

In the ophthalmopathy patients, disease was moderately to severely active, with a Clinical Activity Score of 3 or more, a NOSPECS grade of 4 or more, and a duration of less than 3 months. Patients with uncontrolled infections, other autoimmune diseases, pregnancy or lactation were excluded. Clinical symptoms, serum thyroxine and TRAb, thyroid ultrasound, and orbital computed tomography formed the basis for the diagnoses. Ficoll-Paque density gradient centrifugation was used to isolate PBMCs from around 10 ml of fresh peripheral blood. Trizol reagent was used to extract total RNA, and RNA quality was then checked on an Agilent 2100 Bioanalyzer. V lost 5 bases and J lost 4 bases, and the count of bases not matched to a germline gene is 5. From a lookup of the germline V gene (reference sequence), CDR1 and CDR2 are SEHNR and FQNEAQ. The CDR3 spans 14 residues, from the cysteine through the phenylalanine. The entry retains the CDR3 DNA only, 42 bases that are in frame from base 1.

The TCR beta CDR3 regions were amplified from RNA transcripts. The TCR CDR3 was subjected to a first round of RT-PCR using the HTBI primer set and the Qiagen OneStep RT-PCR kit. Libraries were constructed in a second round of multiplex PCR, after which size selection and purification were performed. Paired-end sequencing of the libraries was performed with 100 bp reads on an Illumina HiSeq2000. As for how the authors treated the data: SOAPnuke was used to process the raw data, with reads discarded if the reads contained adapters or uncalled bases, had a mean Phred below 15, or lacked an exact constant-primer or identifier match. COPE v1.2.5 was used to merge high-quality paired reads, and clonotypes were defined as unique nucleotide sequences. MiTCR v1.1 was used to align clonotypes to the IMGT TRBV, TRBD and TRBJ reference segments. Analysis was restricted to V-J combinations with a frequency above 0.0001, which covered about 99% of repertoires. A TCS score was defined as the ratio between F50 (clonal expansion) and ExV (chaos), using BLOSUM62-based TCRdist between CDR3 peptides within each V-J. Welch's t-statistics and random forest reduced just over 500 V-J features to roughly 13, which were used in a naive Bayes classifier (R e1071). TCRdb reprocessed the public reads (quality trimming at Q25 with fastp, clone calling with MiXCR) and kept in-frame beta chains. Entries are consolidated by CDR3 protein sequence, retaining the most common genes and DNA. V and J calls and clone size were set by TCRdb, not the authors. For this sample the table gives hundreds of thousands of distinct CDR3 sequences, of which about 16% were detected only once. Approximately 30% of the sample is held by the ten biggest clonotypes.

The chain uses TRBV7-9 and TRBJ2-3, with 8 junctional bases fitting TRBD1. Sequencing was carried out using blood. This clonotype was sampled from a woman younger than 35 with Graves' ophthalmopathy. The nucleotide sequence reads as follows: TGTGCCAGCAGCATACAACAGGGGGCAGATACGCAGTATTTT. Translated, this is CASSIQQGADTQYF. Beyond the CDR3, the reference TRBV7-9 and TRBJ2-3 genes provide the residues; the full variable domain reads: DTGVSQNPRHKITKRGQNVTFRCDPISEHNRLYWYRQTLGQGPEFLTYFQNEAQLEKSRLLSDRFSAERPKGSFSTLEIQRTEQGDSAMYLCASSIQQGADTQYFGPGTRLTVL.